What follows are 27 T cell receptor beta chains derived from one specimen sequenced in a study of blood T cell repertoires in COVID-19. Produced via immunoSEQ multiplex PCR; TCRdb's table is partial and in-frame only. The table lists fewer than 250,000 clones, roughly 90% of them singletons. Source material: PBMCs or T cells enriched from blood (not recorded which). Receptors originate from a man aged 30 to 39 who had been exposed to COVID-19.

The J gene is TRBJ1-6, the V gene TRBV2; D may be TRBD1 (5 bases). This CDR3 region has 16 residues. Trimming stripped 4 bases from V and 9 bases from J, with 19 bases between. CDR1 is SNHLY and CDR2 is FYNNEI in the germline V gene. The CDR3 DNA reads as TGTGCCAGCAGTGGTCCCGGGGCCATGGGGGGTTCACCCCTCCACTTT. Amino acids: CASSGPGAMGGSPLHF.

J is TRBJ2-1 and V is TRBV3-1 (or the pseudogene TRBV3-2), with D possibly TRBD1 on 7 matching bases. The V end was cut by 7 bases, the J end by 1 base, with 17 bases between. The CDR3 has 16 amino acids. The germline gives CDR1 LGHDT, CDR2 YNNKEL (reference sequence). Written as DNA, the CDR3 is TGTGCCAGCACCAAGCAGGGGGGTGGATCCTACAATGAGCAGTTCTTC. As protein: CASTKQGGGSYNEQFF.

The genes are TRBV7-7 and TRBJ1-3; weak D call: TRBD1 (6 bases). This CDR3 is 14 amino acids long. Trimming cost V 5 bases and J 4 bases, with 12 bases left between them. The germline gives CDR1 SSHAT, CDR2 FNYEAQ (reference sequence). The CDR3, as DNA: TGTGCCAGCAGCCCTTCTACAGGGGGAAACACCATATATTTT. It encodes CASSPSTGGNTIYF.

The chain is built from TRBV11-1 and TRBJ1-6; a weak D match, TRBD1 (5 bases). The CDR3 loop spans 16 amino acids. Germline V gene data show CDR1 as SGHAT and CDR2 as FQDESV (reference sequence). V dropped 5 bases and J dropped 7 bases, with 18 bases sitting between them. The DNA for the CDR3 is TGTGCCAGCAGCAAGCCTCAGGGTAGGAGAAATTCACCCCTCCACTTT. It is translated as CASSKPQGRRNSPLHF. Looking up the rest from reference TRBV11-1 and TRBJ1-6 gives the full variable domain: EAEVAQSPRYKITEKSQAVAFWCDPISGHATLYWYRQILGQGPELLVQFQDESVVDDSQLPKDRFSAERLKGVDSTLKIQPAELGDSAMYLCASSKPQGRRNSPLHFGNGTRLTVT.

The chain carries TRBV6-2 or TRBV6-3 and TRBJ2-7, with D possibly matching TRBD2 (6 bases). The CDR3 consists of 15 residues. Germline loops: CDR1 MNHEY, CDR2 SVGEGT. The ends were cut back, 4 bases at V and 2 bases at J, with 15 bases in the middle. CDR3 in amino acids: CASSFQGDLTYEQYF. The CDR3 region has the DNA TGTGCCAGCAGTTTCCAAGGGGACTTAACCTACGAGCAGTACTTC.

The CDR3 spells CASSLAPGSPSGANVLTF. The CDR3, as DNA: TGTGCCAGCAGCTTAGCCCCGGGTTCACCCTCTGGGGCCAACGTCCTGACTTTC. The rearrangement joins TRBV7-6 to TRBJ2-6, with D unresolved. The CDR3 consists of 18 residues. Germline values: CDR1 SGHVS, CDR2 FNYEAQ. V was cut by 0 bases and J by 0 bases, with 12 bases left in between.

The gene calls are TRBV18 and TRBJ2-2, with TRBD1 as a possible D gene (5 bases). This CDR3 is 17 amino acids long. The V end was cut by 1 base, the J end by 5 bases, with 17 bases between. In germline, CDR1 is KGHSH, CDR2 LQKENI. The CDR3 reads CASSPLQGDLETGELFF. In nucleotides, the CDR3 is TGTGCCAGCTCACCACTGCAAGGGGATTTGGAGACCGGGGAGCTGTTTTTT.

The rearrangement links TRBV5-5 to TRBJ1-6; D is unclear. This CDR3 spans 15 amino acids. CDR1 SGHKS and CDR2 YYEKEE come from the germline V gene (reference sequence). Trimming removed 3 bases from V and 2 bases from J, with 9 bases in between. CDR3 in amino acids: CASSSISAYNSPLHF. CDR3 bases: TGTGCCAGCAGCTCCATATCGGCCTATAATTCACCCCTCCACTTT.

V and J are TRBV18 and TRBJ1-3, with D possibly matching TRBD1 (5 bases). The ends were cut back, 0 bases at V and 0 bases at J, with 9 bases in the middle. CDR1 and CDR2 (germline): KGHSH, LQKENI. The CDR3 has 16 amino acids. Here the CDR3 DNA reads TGTGCCAGCTCACCACCCGACAGTACCTCTGGAAACACCATATATTTT. It translates to CASSPPDSTSGNTIYF.

The rearrangement links TRBV7-2 to TRBJ1-6; D unclear. The CDR3 spans 15 residues. The V gene's germline CDR1 is SGHTA and CDR2 FQGNSA. V was clipped by 1 base and J by 9 bases, with 13 bases between them. The CDR3 sequence is CASSLDPGMGSPLHF. Written as DNA, the CDR3 is TGTGCCAGCAGCTTAGACCCAGGAATGGGTTCACCCCTCCACTTT.

The chain joins TRBV15 to TRBJ2-5, with 7 bases fitting TRBD2. This CDR3 comprises 15 residues. V lost 3 bases and J lost 5; bases outside the gene matches: 9. Germline-derived CDR1 and CDR2 are LNHNV and YYDKDF (reference sequence). The CDR3 region has the DNA TGTGCCACCAGCAGCGACGTTCTAGCGGTTGAGACCCAGTACTTC. It encodes CATSSDVLAVETQYF.

The genes are TRBV10-3 and TRBJ2-5, with 7 bases that match TRBD1. The germline gives CDR1 ENHRY, CDR2 SYGVKD. The junction had 4 bases not matched to a gene; V was cut back by 1 base and J by 5 bases. This CDR3 is built from 14 residues. The CDR3 region has the DNA TGTGCCATCAGTGAGTTCGACAGGGAGGAGACCCAGTACTTC. Amino acid sequence: CAISEFDREETQYF.

This clone was counted between two and nine times. In DNA, the CDR3 is TGTGCCAGTAGTACCCAGACAGGGGGCGCGAGTCAGCCCCAGCATTTT. Translated, it gives CASSTQTGGASQPQHF. The J gene is TRBJ1-5, the V gene TRBV19, with TRBD1 identical over 10 bases. Looked up from germline, CDR1 is LNHDA and CDR2 is SQIVND (reference sequence). Trimming took 4 bases from V and 6 from J; bases not matched to a gene: 9. The CDR3 has 16 residues.

This chain joins TRBV7-2 and TRBJ1-1; TRBD1 matches at 10 bases. Per the germline V gene, CDR1 is SGHTA and CDR2 is FQGNSA. CDR3 length: 14 residues. V dropped 6 bases and J dropped 7; count of bases not matched to a gene: 8. CDR3 sequence (DNA): TGTGCCAGCAGACTAAGACAGGGGGCGGGTGAAGCTTTCTTT. This gives the protein CASRLRQGAGEAFF.

This rearrangement joins TRBV20-1 to TRBJ1-1; D is perhaps TRBD1 (5 bases). Germline V gene lookup returns CDR1 DFQATT and CDR2 SNEGSKA (reference sequence). CDR3 size: 13 residues. Trimming removed 3 bases at V and 3 bases at J, with 11 bases between. The CDR3 DNA sequence: TGCAGTGCTAGTGTTGGGGCTCACACTGAAGCTTTCTTT. Encoded protein: CSASVGAHTEAFF.

The chain recombines TRBV11-2 with TRBJ2-1, with D maybe TRBD1 (6 bases). Trimming removed 2 bases at V and 9 bases at J, with 11 bases between. Germline V gene sequence: CDR1 SGHAT, CDR2 FQNNGV. The CDR3 length is 13 residues. In DNA, the CDR3 is TGTGCCAGCAGCTTACACAAAGGGGGTGAGCAGTTCTTC. Amino acids: CASSLHKGGEQFF.

A single count supports this clone. The V gene is TRBV29-1, the J gene TRBJ1-1; the match to TRBD1 covers 8 bases. CDR1 is SQVTM and CDR2 is ANQGSEA in the germline V gene. The CDR3 is 14 amino acids. With V trimmed by 6 bases and J by 3 bases, 9 bases remained unmatched. The CDR3: CSVARSQGDTEAFF. DNA for the CDR3: TGCAGCGTCGCTAGATCACAGGGGGACACTGAAGCTTTCTTT. Combining the CDR3 with reference TRBV29-1 and TRBJ1-1 gives the whole variable domain SAVISQKPSRDICQRGTSLTIQCQVDSQVTMMFWYRQQPGQSLTLIATANQGSEATYESGFVIDKFPISRPNLTFSTLTVSNMSPEDSSIYLCSVARSQGDTEAFFGQGTRLTVV.

The chain carries TRBV6-5 and TRBJ2-7; D is unresolved. From germline, CDR1 is MNHEY and CDR2 SVGAGI. The CDR3 runs 14 residues. Trimming took 2 bases from V and 2 from J, leaving 10 bases between them. Here the CDR3 DNA reads TGTGCCAGCAGTTACAACAGATTAACCTACGAGCAGTACTTC. It encodes CASSYNRLTYEQYF.

The J gene is TRBJ1-6, the V gene TRBV5-5; 7 bases match TRBD1. CDR3 length equals 13 residues. Germline loops: CDR1 SGHKS, CDR2 YYEKEE (reference sequence). Trimming cost V 3 bases and J 10 bases; bases outside gene matches: 4. CDR3 region: CASSYETGSPLHF. The CDR3 DNA follows: TGTGCCAGCAGCTATGAGACAGGGTCACCCCTCCACTTT.

This chain connects TRBV5-1 to TRBJ2-7, with unresolved D. The CDR3 has 12 residues. Germline V gene sequence: CDR1 SGHRS, CDR2 YFSETQ. The ends were cut back, 4 bases at V and 3 bases at J, with 8 bases in the middle. CDR3 loop: CASSPTGYEQYF. DNA for the CDR3: TGCGCCAGCAGCCCGACGGGCTACGAGCAGTACTTC.

This chain uses TRBV9 with TRBJ1-2, with TRBD1 matching 8 bases. CDR1 is SGDLS and CDR2 is YYNGEE in the germline V gene. This CDR3 has 15 amino acids. Germline trimming cut 2 bases from V and 7 bases from J; bases unmatched to any gene: 10. Written as DNA, the CDR3 is TGTGCCAGCAGCGTCTTACGGACAGGGATCGGTGGCTACACCTTC. The encoded protein is CASSVLRTGIGGYTF.

The chain links TRBV2 to TRBJ2-2; TRBD2 agrees at 9 bases. The V segment lost 4 bases and the J segment 6 bases; nucleotides outside the gene matches: 6. This CDR3 is 15 amino acids long. Germline CDR1 SNHLY, CDR2 FYNNEI. For the CDR3, the DNA is TGTGCCAGCAGTGGCGACCGCGGGGGGGCCGGGGAGCTGTTTTTT. Protein: CASSGDRGGAGELFF.

The chain carries TRBV6-5 and TRBJ2-7; the match to TRBD2 covers 11 bases. The CDR3 sequence is 14 residues long. Trimming removed 2 bases from V and 3 bases from J; junction bases left unmatched: 0. In germline, CDR1 is MNHEY, CDR2 SVGAGI. CDR3 region: CASSYGLAGYEQYF. The CDR3 nucleotides are TGTGCCAGCAGTTACGGACTAGCGGGCTACGAGCAGTACTTC.

There are a few counts of this clone. The chain recombines TRBV15 with TRBJ2-1; a possible D gene is TRBD1 (6 bases). CDR1 is LNHNV, CDR2 YYDKDF, per germline (reference sequence). CDR3 length: 16 residues. The V end was cut by 7 bases, the J end by 9 bases, with 25 bases between. The CDR3: CATISGGGDHRGEQFF. Written as DNA, the CDR3 is TGTGCCACCATCAGTGGGGGCGGTGATCACCGGGGTGAGCAGTTCTTC.

This chain links TRBV5-1 with TRBJ2-5; the match to TRBD1 covers 10 bases. The CDR3 covers 16 residues. V was pared by 4 bases and J by 4 bases, with 10 bases of the junction left unmatched. Per the germline V gene, CDR1 is SGHRS and CDR2 is YFSETQ. Here the CDR3 reads CASSPAETGGPETQYF. As DNA, the CDR3 is TGCGCCAGCAGCCCCGCCGAGACAGGGGGCCCAGAGACCCAGTACTTC.

The chain combines TRBV18 with TRBJ1-4; no clear D gene. This CDR3 has 14 residues. Germline V gives CDR1 KGHSH, CDR2 LQKENI. Between the trimmed V and J ends, which lost 3 bases and 6 bases, there was a span of 11 bases. The CDR3 region has the DNA TGTGCCAGCTCACCTCCCGGGTCTGATGAAAAACTGTTTTTT. Amino acids: CASSPPGSDEKLFF.

The J gene is TRBJ1-3, the V gene TRBV30; D is perhaps TRBD1 (6 bases). V was clipped by 1 base and J by 3 bases, with 7 bases between them. The CDR3 is made up of 13 amino acids. Germline V gene lookup returns CDR1 GTSNPN and CDR2 SVGIG (reference sequence). The CDR3 sequence is CAWSGGLGNTIYF. The DNA of the CDR3 is TGTGCCTGGAGTGGGGGGCTTGGAAACACCATATATTTT.